The next 18 T cell receptor beta chains were all read from a single sample in a study of T cells in Graves' hyperthyroidism and ophthalmopathy. The investigators amplified TCR beta CDR3 regions from RNA transcripts. The TCR CDR3 first-round RT-PCR relied on the HTBI primer set. TCRdb re-derived calls from the multiplex PCR reads in MiXCR, one entry per CDR3 protein. Among 75,000 to 100,000 distinct CDR3 sequences, 40% were seen once, and the ten largest hold about 10%. The sample was peripheral blood or thyroid tissue (not recorded which). The receptors shown here come from a woman aged 25-40 years with Graves' hyperthyroidism.

This clonotype was found many times. V is TRBV4-1 and J is TRBJ1-1; a weak D match, TRBD1 (5 bases). Trimming removed 1 base from V and 7 bases from J, with 10 bases in between. This CDR3 has 13 amino acids. From germline, CDR1 is MGHRA and CDR2 YSYEKL. The CDR3 DNA sequence: TGCGCCAGCAGCCAAGTTGTCACAGGTGAAGCTTTCTTT. Protein product: CASSQVVTGEAFF.

There are many counts of this clonotype. CDR3 loop: CASSHDGGMNQPQHF. The CDR3, as DNA: TGTGCCAGCAGCCATGACGGGGGAATGAATCAGCCCCAGCATTTT. The genes are TRBV7-9 and TRBJ1-5; maybe TRBD1 (5 bases). This CDR3 is built from 15 residues. CDR1 SEHNR and CDR2 FQNEAQ come from the germline V gene (reference sequence). V was trimmed by 5 bases and J by 4 bases, leaving 15 bases between them.

This CDR3 reads CATSSSGDRVTTEAFF. For the CDR3, the DNA is TGTGCCACCAGCAGTTCTGGGGACAGGGTTACCACTGAAGCTTTCTTT. The rearrangement uses TRBV15 and TRBJ1-1, with 9 nucleotides matching TRBD1. The CDR3 has 16 residues. J gave up 4 bases and V 3 bases, and 9 bases lay outside the gene matches. Germline CDR1 and CDR2: LNHNV and YYDKDF (reference sequence).

Concerning this clonotype: The junction departs from germline at one end; a sequencing error may be responsible. This rearrangement joins TRBV12-3 or TRBV12-4 to TRBJ1-4, with a weak D call TRBD1 (6 bases). The CDR3 covers 14 residues. The CDR3 spells CASSLSLWGRKTVF. CDR3 nucleotide sequence: TGTGCCAGCAGTTTGTCACTATGGGGGCGAAAAACTGTTTTT.

Worth noting for this clonotype: Mismatch with germline at one junction end may stem from a read error. The genes are TRBV20-1 and TRBJ1-1, with D hard to call. Germline V gene lookup returns CDR1 DFQATT and CDR2 SNEGSKA (reference sequence). This CDR3 comprises 12 residues. The CDR3 coding sequence is TGCAGTGCTACGTCAACGAACACTGAAGCTTTCTTC. The encoded protein is CSATSTNTEAFF.

Regarding this clonotype: At one of its ends the junction is not consistent with the germline gene, which may arise from a read error. This chain's CDR3 is CVSSAGLGAYEQYF. The DNA for the CDR3 is TGTGTCAGCAGTGCCGGGTTGGGGGCCTACGAGCAGTACTTT. This sequence joins TRBV25-1 and TRBJ2-7, with TRBD1 as a possible D gene (6 bases). The germline gives CDR1 MGHDK, CDR2 SYGVNS. There are 14 residues in the CDR3.

Worth noting for this clonotype: An end of the junction does not agree with germline; a read error may underlie this. The V and J genes are TRBV20-1 and TRBJ2-5, with 9 bases that match TRBD1. CDR1 and CDR2 (germline): DFQATT, SNEGSKA (reference sequence). This CDR3 comprises 14 residues. The CDR3 nucleotides read TGCAGTGCGTGGGACAGGGCAGACCAAGGGACCCAGTACTTC. Its translation: CSAWDRADQGTQYF.

This clonotype was counted many times. The CDR3 nucleotides are TGTGCCAGCAGCGACGTCCCCCCCGGGTCGGGAAACACCATATATTTT. Translation: CASSDVPPGSGNTIYF. The chain combines TRBV9 with TRBJ1-3; D gene ambiguous. The CDR3 is made up of 16 amino acids. V was shortened by 3 bases and J by 4 bases, with 17 bases between the two germline ends. Germline V gene lookup returns CDR1 SGDLS and CDR2 YYNGEE.

The rearrangement links TRBV15 to TRBJ1-1; D is perhaps TRBD1 (6 bases). The CDR3 loop spans 13 amino acids. Germline assignment: CDR1 LNHNV and CDR2 YYDKDF (reference sequence). Between the trimmed V and J ends, which lost 3 bases and 11 bases, there was a span of 16 bases. CDR3: CATSSVGGLEAFF. The CDR3 DNA reads as TGTGCCACCAGCAGTGTCGGGGGGCTCGAGGCTTTCTTT.

This clonotype was seen many times. The chain uses TRBV16 and TRBJ1-5, with TRBD1 matching 8 bases. V lost 4 bases and J lost 6; bases outside the gene matches: 5. This CDR3 region has 14 residues. Per germline, CDR1 KGHSY and CDR2 FQNENV. The CDR3 here is CASSLDRGGQPQHF. CDR3 nucleotides: TGTGCCAGCAGCCTCGACAGGGGAGGTCAGCCCCAGCATTTT.

This chain uses TRBV3-1 with TRBJ1-1; the D is unclear. The germline V gene encodes CDR1 LGHDT and CDR2 YNNKEL (reference sequence). This CDR3 is built from 13 residues. Trimming left V 4 bases short and J 4 bases short, with 10 bases between. CDR3 amino acids: CASSLTQATEAFF. CDR3 in DNA: TGTGCCAGCAGCCTTACCCAGGCCACTGAAGCTTTCTTT.

With respect to this clonotype: It may be a read error: a sequence one base away is much more abundant. This chain links TRBV20-1 with TRBJ2-2; 11 bases are shared with TRBD2. The trim removed 5 bases at V and 5 bases at J, leaving 4 bases unmatched. Germline-derived CDR1 and CDR2 are DFQATT and SNEGSKA (reference sequence). CDR3 length: 14 residues. The CDR3 coding sequence is TGCAGTGCTGTGACTAGCGGGGAGACCGGGGAGCTGTTTTTT. This translates into CSAVTSGETGELFF.

This clonotype was seen many times. V and J are TRBV6-6 and TRBJ1-2, with 7 positions matching TRBD1. There are 13 residues in the CDR3. CDR1 and CDR2 from the germline V gene are MNHNY and SVGAGI (reference sequence). The ends lost 5 bases at V and 8 bases at J; junction bases unmatched: 8. CDR3 bases: TGTGCCAGCAGTCCCGACAGGGAATCAGGCTACACCTTC. The encoded protein is CASSPDRESGYTF.

J is TRBJ1-4 and V is TRBV10-3; the match to TRBD1 covers 9 bases. The CDR3 sequence is 13 residues long. V lost 6 bases and J lost 8; bases outside the gene matches: 4. CDR1 and CDR2 from the germline V gene are ENHRY and SYGVKD. CDR3: CAIRSGTGEKLFF. As DNA, the CDR3 is TGTGCCATCAGGTCCGGGACAGGGGAAAAACTGTTTTTT.

Many counts were recorded for this clonotype. The V gene is TRBV6-1, the J gene TRBJ2-7, with D uncertain. There are 13 residues in the CDR3. Germline V gene sequence: CDR1 MNHNS, CDR2 SASEGT. The V gene lost 6 bases and the J gene lost 3 bases, with 12 bases spanning the gap. The CDR3 is CASSLVRIYEQYF. CDR3 bases: TGTGCCAGCAGCCTGGTCCGAATCTACGAGCAGTACTTC.

This clonotype was observed a single time. Being one base from a much bigger clone, this may be a read error. Since no conserved phenylalanine or tryptophan closes the CDR3, a read error is the likely cause. V is TRBV12-3 or TRBV12-4 and J is TRBJ2-2, with TRBD2 matching over 7 bases. CDR3 length: 14 amino acids. V lost 2 bases and J lost 4; bases outside the gene matches: 1. Written as DNA, the CDR3 is TGTGCCAGCAGTTTATGGGGGGGCACCGGGGAGCTGTTTTTA. Residues: CASSLWGGTGELFL.

The chain combines TRBV7-8 with TRBJ2-5; TRBD1 aligns across 9 bases. With V trimmed by 5 bases and J by 5 bases, 9 bases remained unmatched. Per the germline V gene, CDR1 is SGHVS and CDR2 is FQNEAQ. The CDR3 sequence is 15 residues long. CDR3: CASSVGQGFGETQYF. DNA for the CDR3: TGTGCCAGCAGCGTAGGACAGGGGTTCGGGGAGACCCAGTACTTC. Drawing the rest from reference TRBV7-8 and TRBJ2-5, the complete variable domain is GAGVSQSPRYKVAKRGQDVALRCDPISGHVSLFWYQQALGQGPEFLTYFQNEAQLDKSGLPSDRFFAERPEGSVSTLKIQRTQQEDSAVYLCASSVGQGFGETQYFGPGTRLLVL.

This clonotype was detected many times. The V call is TRBV6-5, the J call TRBJ2-2, with 10 bases aligning to TRBD2. CDR1 and CDR2 from the germline V gene are MNHEY and SVGAGI. The CDR3 has 15 amino acids. Unmatched junction bases numbered 6, after V lost 4 bases and J lost 7 bases. The CDR3 nucleotides read TGTGCCAGCAGTTCTCCTAGCGGGAGTTACGGGGAGCTGTTTTTT. Residues: CASSSPSGSYGELFF.